This TCR beta chain was captured by sequencing in a study of cytomegalovirus exposure and HLA in healthy donors. This CDR3 has 17 amino acids. Germline assignment: CDR1 SGHDT and CDR2 YYEEEE. The V end was cut by 0 bases, the J end by 2 bases, with 17 bases between. In the case of this clone: Its antigen is currently unknown.

Some clones are missing from TCRdb's copy, which holds only in-frame ones; the method was immunoSEQ multiplex PCR. The repertoire holds tens of thousands of clones, with roughly 94% as singletons. General study points: Cytomegalovirus-associated status was assigned to about 170 TCR beta chains.

This clonotype was sampled from a woman between 18 and 29 years old in good health and CMV-seropositive. The specimen was PBMCs. The chain recombines TRBV5-6 with TRBJ2-5; the D gene is possibly TRBD1 (6 bases). The CDR3 sequence is CASSLVGHIANQETQYF. CDR3 coding DNA: TGTGCCAGCAGCTTGGTGGGACATATCGCTAATCAAGAGACCCAGTACTTC.